This TCR beta chain was found in a study of identical twins. Unique molecular identifiers were in the cDNA, with template-switch universal primer binding. TCRdb analysed the 5' RACE reads with MiXCR anew, one entry per CDR3 protein. This sample has under 300,000 distinct CDR3 sequences, with roughly 8.7% found just once. This clonotype was found a few times. The antigen is unknown. Findings and limits, study-wide: Insertion counts were lower in abundant cord blood beta clonotypes, a trend that memory repertoires did not show.

Each donor was a healthy Caucasian. In germline, CDR1 is LGHNA, CDR2 YNFKEQ. The CDR3 totals 19 residues. J lost 8 bases, V lost 4 bases, and 14 bases had no gene match. These same data were also listed under a study on yellow fever vaccine responses in identical twins.

The TCR sequence derives from a woman aged 18-35 years in good health. This sequence joins TRBV4-2 and TRBJ2-2; 15 positions agree with TRBD2. Sequencing input: CD8+ T cells sorted from blood. CDR3 residues: CASSLSGTSGGLAQGELFF. The CDR3 region has the DNA TGTGCCAGCAGCCTTTCTGGGACTAGCGGGGGGTTGGCGCAGGGGGAGCTGTTTTTT.